This entry lists 14 T cell receptor beta chains sequenced from one sample in a study of blood T cell repertoires in COVID-19. This table comes from immunoSEQ multiplex PCR, and its TCRdb copy is limited to in-frame clones, with some not included. The sample contains some 300,000 clones, roughly 90% of which appear only once. Sequences were obtained from PBMCs or T cells enriched from blood (not recorded which). The receptor set was obtained from a woman in her 30s who had been exposed to COVID-19.

This clone was picked up one time. The gene calls are TRBV6-5 and TRBJ1-4; possible D gene TRBD1, 6 bases. The CDR3 loop spans 15 amino acids. Germline assignment: CDR1 MNHEY and CDR2 SVGAGI. Trimming removed 6 bases from V and 5 bases from J, with 16 bases in between. CDR3 nucleotides: TGTGCCAGCAGACAAAGGGGGACGGACAATGAAAAACTGTTTTTT. The encoded protein is CASRQRGTDNEKLFF.

The chain employs TRBV29-1 and TRBJ1-2; D is possibly TRBD1 (5 bases). The CDR3 totals 11 residues. V was pared by 5 bases and J by 4 bases, with 8 bases between. Germline V gives CDR1 SQVTM, CDR2 ANQGSEA. The CDR3 DNA reads as TGCAGCGTTCCCCAGGGCTATGGCTACACCTTC. It codes for CSVPQGYGYTF.

This chain uses TRBV7-6 with TRBJ2-1; D is unresolved. In germline, CDR1 is SGHVS, CDR2 FNYEAQ. The CDR3 contains 15 residues. Trimming shortened V by 4 bases and J by 0 bases, and 10 bases separated the two germline ends. The CDR3 loop is CASSYGSDSYNEQFF. Written as DNA, the CDR3 is TGTGCCAGCAGCTACGGTTCCGACTCCTACAATGAGCAGTTCTTC.

The V and J genes are TRBV9 and TRBJ1-2, with TRBD1 as a possible D gene (6 bases). The CDR3 loop spans 14 amino acids. V lost 0 bases and J 8 bases, leaving 14 bases between the germline ends. Per germline, CDR1 SGDLS and CDR2 YYNGEE. CDR3 region: CASSVERDTRGYTF. CDR3 sequence (DNA): TGTGCCAGCAGCGTAGAGAGGGACACGAGAGGCTACACCTTC.

The chain is built from TRBV30 and TRBJ1-6, with 7 bases matching TRBD1. Germline V CDR1 and CDR2: GTSNPN, SVGIG (reference sequence). V gave up 0 bases and J gave up 2 bases; unmatched junction bases: 4. The length of the CDR3 is 16 residues. This chain's CDR3 is CAWSVGQRTYNSPLHF. The CDR3 nucleotides read TGTGCCTGGAGTGTGGGACAGAGAACCTATAATTCACCCCTCCACTTT.

This clone has just one count. The V call is TRBV4-3, the J call TRBJ1-4, with TRBD1 matching over 8 bases. There are 17 residues in the CDR3. CDR1 LGHNA and CDR2 YSLEER come from the germline V gene. The V gene end was trimmed by 4 bases and the J gene end by 8 bases; junction bases not matched to a gene: 15. DNA of the CDR3: TGCGCCAGCAGCCTCGGGACAGGCGGCTCTTTGAACGAAAAACTGTTTTTT. Translation: CASSLGTGGSLNEKLFF.

This clone came up a few times. This chain connects TRBV7-3 to TRBJ1-1; no clear D. CDR3 length equals 13 residues. Per the germline V gene, CDR1 is SGHTA and CDR2 is FQGTGA. Trimming shortened V by 5 bases and J by 1 base, and 8 bases separated the two germline ends. CDR3 in DNA: TGTGCCAGCAGCACTCTTCCGAACACTGAAGCTTTCTTT. Translation gives CASSTLPNTEAFF.

The chain couples TRBV9 to TRBJ2-7, with a tentative D call TRBD1 (5 bases). The CDR3 covers 15 residues. Trimming pared 4 bases from V and 0 bases from J, leaving 14 bases between. In germline, CDR1 is SGDLS, CDR2 YYNGEE. The CDR3 sequence is CASSRGQGSSYEQYF. The DNA of the CDR3 is TGTGCCAGCAGCCGTGGGCAGGGAAGCTCCTACGAGCAGTACTTC.

The J gene is TRBJ1-2, the V gene TRBV30, with D possibly being TRBD1 (5 bases). The CDR3 has 12 residues. Germline values: CDR1 GTSNPN, CDR2 SVGIG (reference sequence). In DNA, the CDR3 is TGTGCGGGGGGTGAATCCCTCTATGGCTACACCTTC. This encodes CAGGESLYGYTF.

The chain couples TRBV5-1 to TRBJ1-5, with D uncertain. This CDR3 has 15 amino acids. The germline gives CDR1 SGHRS, CDR2 YFSETQ. With 5 bases removed from V and 3 bases from J, the gap between germline ends came to 15 bases. The CDR3 spells CASSLEGRFNQPQHF. The CDR3 DNA follows: TGCGCCAGCAGTCTGGAAGGCAGGTTCAATCAGCCCCAGCATTTT.

The rearrangement links TRBV7-2 to TRBJ1-6, with D perhaps matching TRBD1 (6 bases). V shed 2 bases and J shed 9 bases, with 17 bases lying between them. The CDR3 is made up of 16 amino acids. The germline V gene encodes CDR1 SGHTA and CDR2 FQGNSA. The CDR3 is CASSLIWARGSSPLHF. For the CDR3, the DNA is TGTGCCAGCAGCTTAATCTGGGCCAGGGGAAGTTCACCCCTCCACTTT.

The J gene is TRBJ1-2, the V gene TRBV27, with D possibly being TRBD1 (6 bases). Trimming cost V 0 bases and J 5 bases, with 16 bases left between them. This CDR3 has 16 residues. Germline loops: CDR1 MNHEY, CDR2 SMNVEV (reference sequence). The DNA for the CDR3 is TGTGCCAGCAGTTTATCGACTTTAGGGGGATGGTATGGCTACACCTTC. It is translated as CASSLSTLGGWYGYTF.

The chain recombines TRBV9 with TRBJ2-7; TRBD1 matches at 7 bases. Germline V gene data show CDR1 as SGDLS and CDR2 as YYNGEE. Unmatched junction bases numbered 3, after V lost 3 bases and J lost 0 bases. There are 14 residues in the CDR3. In DNA, the CDR3 is TGTGCCAGCAGCGGCCGGGACAGCTCCTACGAGCAGTACTTC. It codes for CASSGRDSSYEQYF.

This clone was seen more than once but under ten times. In DNA, the CDR3 is TGTGCCAGCAGTCCTCCCGACAGTTATGGCTACACCTTC. Amino acid sequence: CASSPPDSYGYTF. The chain recombines TRBV28 with TRBJ1-2; a weak D match, TRBD1 (5 bases). This CDR3 region has 13 residues. CDR1 and CDR2 from the germline V gene are MDHEN and SYDVKM. The V and J ends lost 5 bases and 5 bases respectively, with 12 bases between them.